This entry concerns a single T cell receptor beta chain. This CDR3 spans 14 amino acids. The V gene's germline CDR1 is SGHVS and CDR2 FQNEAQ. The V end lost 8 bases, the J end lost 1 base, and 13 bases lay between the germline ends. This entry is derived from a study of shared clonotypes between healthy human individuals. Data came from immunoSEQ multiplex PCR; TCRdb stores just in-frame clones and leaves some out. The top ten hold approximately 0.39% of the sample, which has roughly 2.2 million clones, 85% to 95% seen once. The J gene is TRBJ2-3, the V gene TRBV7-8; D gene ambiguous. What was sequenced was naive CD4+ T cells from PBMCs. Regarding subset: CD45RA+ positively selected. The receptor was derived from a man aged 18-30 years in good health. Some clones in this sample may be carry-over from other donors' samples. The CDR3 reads CASGPRSGTDTQYF. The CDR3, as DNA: TGTGCCAGCGGTCCTCGATCAGGCACAGATACGCAGTATTTT. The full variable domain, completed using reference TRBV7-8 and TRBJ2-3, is GAGVSQSPRYKVAKRGQDVALRCDPISGHVSLFWYQQALGQGPEFLTYFQNEAQLDKSGLPSDRFFAERPEGSVSTLKIQRTQQEDSAVYLCASGPRSGTDTQYFGPGTRLTVL.